Reported below is one T cell receptor (beta chain). Its antigen is currently unknown. The CDR3 totals 12 residues. The V end lost 3 bases, the J end lost 8 bases, and 13 bases lay between the germline ends. The germline V gene encodes CDR1 GTSNPN and CDR2 SVGIG (reference sequence). The data stem from a study of identical twins. Study-wide findings and caveats: Models underestimated TCR alpha sharing (out-of-frame) in monozygotic twins. Analyses of zero insertions could be partly confounded by invariant MAIT and iNKT cells. Twin-shared out-of-frame alpha sequences were enriched for low generation probability.

TCRdb recomputed calls from the 5' RACE reads with MiXCR, one row per CDR3 protein. The data show fewer than 550,000 distinct CDR3 sequences, roughly an eighth seen once. These same data were also listed under a study on yellow fever vaccine responses in identical twins.

The receptor was isolated from a woman aged 18-29 years in good health. Sequencing was done on a sample of CD4+ T cells sorted from blood. The V call is TRBV30, the J call TRBJ1-1; D is possibly TRBD1 (6 bases). CDR3 nucleotide sequence: TGTGCCTGGAGAACGGAGGGGGGGGAAGCTTTCTTT. It translates to CAWRTEGGEAFF. The variable domain in full, with the rest retrieved from reference TRBV30 and TRBJ1-1, is SQTIHQWPATLVQPVGSPLSLECTVEGTSNPNLYWYRQAAGRGLQLLFYSVGIGQISSEVPQNLSASRPQDRQFILSSKKLLLSDSGFYLCAWRTEGGEAFFGQGTRLTVV.